This T cell receptor (beta chain) was identified during a study of glioma-infiltrating T cells (dated by TCRdb to 2016 to 2017). About the study as a whole: Glioma tissue, non-neoplastic brain tissue and matched peripheral blood mononuclear cells were used as sources from which TCR alpha- and beta-chain repertoires were sequenced. The paired cohort comprised three low-grade glioma patients, about eight primary glioblastoma patients and three non-glioma patients contributing non-neoplastic brain tissue. To measure divergence between tissue and blood T-cell populations, each tissue-infiltrating repertoire was compared with the peripheral blood repertoire of the same patient. Overall study outcomes, separate from this receptor: Very few CDR3 sequences were found to be shared between tissue and blood, and this scarcity was attributed to high CDR3 diversity and limited sampling. In non-neoplastic patients, VJ-independent divergence between tissue and blood fell below expectation, whereas in all gliomas, and especially in low-grade gliomas, the divergence rose above expectation. Group comparisons were based on small numbers of patients: three non-neoplastic, three low-grade glioma and about eight glioblastoma patients.

This clonotype was counted a few times. Its antigen target is currently unknown. Per-base qualities were not stored, and no clone one base away is much larger. Its CDR3 holds 13 amino acids, cysteine through phenylalanine. The DNA shown is the 39-base CDR3, in frame from base 1. Between the V and J ends, shortened by 2 bases and 4 bases respectively, the junction contains 11 bases. CDR1 and CDR2 were assigned from the germline V gene (reference sequence) as GTSNPN and SVGIG. TCR alpha and beta CDR3 regions were amplified with the iRepertoire nested amplicon-rescue multiplex PCR (arm-PCR) platform from RNA. The input for one-step reverse transcription and amplification was roughly 100-450 ng of either tissue mRNA or PBMC total RNA. After bead purification, a secondary multiplex PCR added Illumina adapters, and libraries were gel-purified between 200 and 400 bp. The libraries contained internal 6-nucleotide barcodes that were used for demultiplexing. The libraries were sequenced on an Illumina MiSeq using 2x220 or 2x250 nucleotide paired-end reads. The source study handled its data this way. Paired reads were merged using FLASH 1.2.11 and were aligned to the GRCh37 human genome using BWA-MEM, after which TRA and TRB reads were extracted. An IMGT-derived reference of cassette sequences and CDR3 motifs, with pseudogenes included, was used for V and J assignment. Reads were translated in three frames, and productive CDR3s were defined as those with a C...FGXG motif and no stop codons. Clonotypes were defined as unique combinations of V-J cassette pair and CDR3 amino acid sequence. Reads were filtered by Hamming distance, thresholded by each sample's sequence error rate in mapped regions. TCRdb trimmed the raw reads at Q25, called clones with MiXCR and kept productive beta chains. For every CDR3 protein sequence, its rows merge into one entry that carries the most common genes and DNA. TCRdb's processing, not the authors' own work, is the source of the V and J calls. For this sample there are approximately 110,000 distinct CDR3 sequences; more than 20% appear just once. The leading ten clones occupy 12% to 15% of the sample.

The clonotype was recovered from a human donor with low-grade glioma or glioblastoma, undergoing nonglioma brain surgery, or in good health (not recorded which). Material: glioma tissue, nonneoplastic brain tissue, or PBMCs (not recorded which). Recombination joined TRBV30 with TRBJ1-2, with the D gene call left open. The CDR3 has the sequence CAWSNLVFYGYTF. The DNA is as follows: TGTGCCTGGAGTAATTTGGTCTTCTATGGCTACACCTTC.